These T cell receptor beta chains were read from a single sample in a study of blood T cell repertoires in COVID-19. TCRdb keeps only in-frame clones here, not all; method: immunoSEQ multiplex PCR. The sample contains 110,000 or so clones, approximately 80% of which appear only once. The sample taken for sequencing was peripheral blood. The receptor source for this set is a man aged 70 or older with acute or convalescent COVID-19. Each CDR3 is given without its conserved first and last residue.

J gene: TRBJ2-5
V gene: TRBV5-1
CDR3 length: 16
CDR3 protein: ASSSGTSGRGGQETQY

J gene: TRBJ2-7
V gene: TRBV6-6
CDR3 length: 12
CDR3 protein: ASRKTSAAYEQY

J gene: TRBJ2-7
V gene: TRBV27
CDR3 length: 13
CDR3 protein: ASSRREGADYEQY

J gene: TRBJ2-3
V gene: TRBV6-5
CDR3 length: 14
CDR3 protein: ASSYSRTSGRDTQY

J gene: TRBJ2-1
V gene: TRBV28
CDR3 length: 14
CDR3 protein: ASSLPGTGGYNEQF

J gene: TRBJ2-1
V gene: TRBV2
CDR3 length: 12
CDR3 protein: ASILPPGFGEQF

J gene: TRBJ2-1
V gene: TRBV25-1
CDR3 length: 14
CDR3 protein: ASSPPGLAGYNEQF

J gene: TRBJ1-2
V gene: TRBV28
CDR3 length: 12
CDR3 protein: ASNTQGVAHGYT

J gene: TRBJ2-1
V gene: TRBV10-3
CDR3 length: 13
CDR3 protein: AISQTSGRNDEQF

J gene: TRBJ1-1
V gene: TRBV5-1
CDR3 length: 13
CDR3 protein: ASSLNGEWGGEAF

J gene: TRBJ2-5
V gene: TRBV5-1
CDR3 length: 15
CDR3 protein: ASSPLGAGLRQETQY

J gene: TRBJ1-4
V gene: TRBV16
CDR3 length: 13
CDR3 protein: ASSQLAGVNEKLF

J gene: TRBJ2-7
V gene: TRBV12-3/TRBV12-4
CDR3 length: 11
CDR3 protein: ASSPHRDGEQY

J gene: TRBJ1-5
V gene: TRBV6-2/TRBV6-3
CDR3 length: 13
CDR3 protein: ASSYRLERGQPQH

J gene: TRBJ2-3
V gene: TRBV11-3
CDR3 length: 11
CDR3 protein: ASSPSRADTQY

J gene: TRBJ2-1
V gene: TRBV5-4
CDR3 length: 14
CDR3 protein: ASSQRLAGGSDEQF

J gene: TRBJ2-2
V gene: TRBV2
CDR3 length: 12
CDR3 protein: ASTQGRDTGELF

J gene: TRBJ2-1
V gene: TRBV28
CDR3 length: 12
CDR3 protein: ASSLTGDRHEQF

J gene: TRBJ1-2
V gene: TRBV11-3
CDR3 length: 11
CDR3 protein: ASSLGQGIGYT

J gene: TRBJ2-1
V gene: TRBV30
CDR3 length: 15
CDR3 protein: AWSAFFGRKPYNEQF

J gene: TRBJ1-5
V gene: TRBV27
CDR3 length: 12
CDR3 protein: ASSSQGAWQPQH

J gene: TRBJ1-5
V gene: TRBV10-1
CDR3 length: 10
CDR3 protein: ASSEGDQPQH

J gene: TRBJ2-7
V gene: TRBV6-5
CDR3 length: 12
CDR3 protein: ASSKGGSSYEQY

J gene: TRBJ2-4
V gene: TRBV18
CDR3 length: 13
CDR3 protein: ASSPLHDSKNIQY

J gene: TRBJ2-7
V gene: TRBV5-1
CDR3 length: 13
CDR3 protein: ASSLFGTGDYEQY

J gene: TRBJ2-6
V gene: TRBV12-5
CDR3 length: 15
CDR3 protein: ASGRPGTGLGANVLT

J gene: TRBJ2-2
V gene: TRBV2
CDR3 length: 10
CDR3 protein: ASTGDTGELF

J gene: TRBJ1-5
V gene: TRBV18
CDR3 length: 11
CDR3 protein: ASSPDRGEPQH

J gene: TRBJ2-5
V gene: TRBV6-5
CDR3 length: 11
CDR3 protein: ASSYLGEETQY

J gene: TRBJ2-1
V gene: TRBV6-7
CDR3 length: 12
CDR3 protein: ASSCPGSYNEQF

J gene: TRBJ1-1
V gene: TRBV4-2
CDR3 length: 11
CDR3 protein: ASNRGERGEAF

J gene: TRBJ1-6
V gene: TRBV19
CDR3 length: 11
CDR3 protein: ASRGLVNSPLH

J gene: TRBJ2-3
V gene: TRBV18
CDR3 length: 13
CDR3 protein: ASSPSTGGEDTQY

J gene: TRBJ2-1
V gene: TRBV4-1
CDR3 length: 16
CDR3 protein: ASSQSGTSGREKNEQF

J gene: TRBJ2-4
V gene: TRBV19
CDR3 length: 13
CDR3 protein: ASSIGTSWKNIQY

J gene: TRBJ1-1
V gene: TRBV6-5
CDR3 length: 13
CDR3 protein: ASSYSTGTVTEAF

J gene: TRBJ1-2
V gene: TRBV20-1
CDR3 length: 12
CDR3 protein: SASQDRVKKGYT

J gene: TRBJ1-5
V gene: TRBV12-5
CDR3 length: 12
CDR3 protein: ASGRTGDHQPQH

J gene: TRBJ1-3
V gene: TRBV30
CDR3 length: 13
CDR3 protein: AWRGKRRVGNTIY

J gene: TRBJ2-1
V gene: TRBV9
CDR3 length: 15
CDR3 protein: ASSPGATSGLYDEQF

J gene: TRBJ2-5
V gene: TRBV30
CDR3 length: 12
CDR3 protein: AWSGDRLSETQY

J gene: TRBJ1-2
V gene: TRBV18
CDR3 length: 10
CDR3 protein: ASSLDRVSYT

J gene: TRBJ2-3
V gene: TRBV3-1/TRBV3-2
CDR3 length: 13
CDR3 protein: ASSQTGGSTDTQY

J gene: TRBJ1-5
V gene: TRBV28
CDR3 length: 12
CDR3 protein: ASTGVRGNQPQH

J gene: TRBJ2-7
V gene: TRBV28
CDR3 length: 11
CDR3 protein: ASSLTSPYEQY

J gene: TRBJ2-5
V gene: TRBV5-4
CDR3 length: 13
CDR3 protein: ASSRDRGFGETQY

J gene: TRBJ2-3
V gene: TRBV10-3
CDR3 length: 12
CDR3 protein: ATRGQASTDTQY

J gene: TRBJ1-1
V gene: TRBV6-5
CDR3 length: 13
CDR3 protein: ASSKSDRVGTEAF

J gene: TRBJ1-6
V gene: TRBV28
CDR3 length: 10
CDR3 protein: GTNSYNSPLH

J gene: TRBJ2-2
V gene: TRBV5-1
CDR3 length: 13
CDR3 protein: ASSYATGEYGELF

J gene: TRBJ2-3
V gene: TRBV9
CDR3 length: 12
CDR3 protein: ASSWTGDTDTQY

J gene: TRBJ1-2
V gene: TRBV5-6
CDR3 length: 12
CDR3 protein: ASSLVGEDYGYT

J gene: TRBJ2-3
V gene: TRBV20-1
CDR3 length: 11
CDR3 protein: SAGGQRTDTQY